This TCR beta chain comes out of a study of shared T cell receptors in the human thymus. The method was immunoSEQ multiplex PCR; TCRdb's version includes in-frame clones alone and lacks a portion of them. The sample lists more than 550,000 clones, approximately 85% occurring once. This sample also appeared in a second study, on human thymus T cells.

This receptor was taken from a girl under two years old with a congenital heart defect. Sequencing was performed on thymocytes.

The CDR3 bases are TGTGCCAGCAGACCTACGGGACAGGACTATGGCTACACCTTC. Amino acid sequence: CASRPTGQDYGYTF. This chain links TRBV5-6 with TRBJ1-2, with TRBD1 matching 8 bases. The CDR3 loop spans 14 amino acids. V gave up 5 bases and J gave up 3 bases; unmatched junction bases: 6. CDR1 and CDR2 from the germline V gene are SGHDT and YYEEEE.